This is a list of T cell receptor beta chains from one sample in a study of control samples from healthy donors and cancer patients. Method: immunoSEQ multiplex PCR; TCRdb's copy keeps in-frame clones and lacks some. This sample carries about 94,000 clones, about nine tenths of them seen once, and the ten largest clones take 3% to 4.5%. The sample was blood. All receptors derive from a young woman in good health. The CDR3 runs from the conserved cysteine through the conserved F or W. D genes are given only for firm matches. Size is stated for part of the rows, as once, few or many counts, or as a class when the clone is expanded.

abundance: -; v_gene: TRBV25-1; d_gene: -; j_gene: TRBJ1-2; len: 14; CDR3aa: CATVSMQQGAGYTF; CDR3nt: TGTGCCACCGTTTCCATGCAGCAGGGAGCTGGCTACACCTTC
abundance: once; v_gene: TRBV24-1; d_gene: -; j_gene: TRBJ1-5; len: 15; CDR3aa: CATSDPDGSNQPQHF; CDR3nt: TGTGCCACCAGTGACCCTGACGGTAGCAATCAGCCCCAGCATTTT
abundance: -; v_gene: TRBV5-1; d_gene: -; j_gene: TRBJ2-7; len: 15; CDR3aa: CASSLVEGAYYEQYF; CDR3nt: TGCGCCAGCAGCTTGGTAGAGGGCGCTTACTACGAGCAGTACTTC
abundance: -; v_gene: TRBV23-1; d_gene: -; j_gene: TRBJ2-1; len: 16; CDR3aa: CASSQSQQSSYNEQFF; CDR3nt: TGCGCCAGCAGTCAATCGCAACAGAGCTCCTACAATGAGCAGTTCTTC
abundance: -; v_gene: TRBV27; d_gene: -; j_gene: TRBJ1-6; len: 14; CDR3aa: CASSLRGADSPLHF; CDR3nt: TGTGCCAGCAGTTTACGGGGGGCTGATTCACCCCTCCACTTT
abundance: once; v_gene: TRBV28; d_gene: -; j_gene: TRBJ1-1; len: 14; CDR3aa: CASSLFAANTEAFF; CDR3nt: TGTGCCAGCAGTTTATTCGCGGCGAACACTGAAGCTTTCTTT
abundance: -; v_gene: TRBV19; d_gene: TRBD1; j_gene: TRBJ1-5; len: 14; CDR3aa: CATGTGYSNQPQHF; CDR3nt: TGTGCCACCGGGACAGGTTATAGCAATCAGCCCCAGCATTTT
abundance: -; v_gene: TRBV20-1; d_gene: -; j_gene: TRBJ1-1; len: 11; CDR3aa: CSGAIITGAFF; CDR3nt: TGCAGTGGGGCTATAATAACCGGGGCTTTCTTT
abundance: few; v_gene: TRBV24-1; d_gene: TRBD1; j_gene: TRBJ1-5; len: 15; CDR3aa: CATSDSRTGLQPQHF; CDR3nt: TGTGCCACCAGTGATTCCCGGACAGGGCTCCAGCCCCAGCATTTT
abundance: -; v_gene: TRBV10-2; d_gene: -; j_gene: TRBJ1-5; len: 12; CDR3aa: CASDSSNQPQHF; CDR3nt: TGCGCCAGTGACAGTAGCAATCAGCCCCAGCATTTT
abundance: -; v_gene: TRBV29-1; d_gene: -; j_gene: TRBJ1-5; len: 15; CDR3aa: CSVENPTAGNQPQHF; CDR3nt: TGCAGCGTTGAGAACCCGACAGCGGGCAATCAGCCCCAGCATTTT
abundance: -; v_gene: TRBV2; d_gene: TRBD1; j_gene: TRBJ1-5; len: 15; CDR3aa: CASSDLGQENQPQHF; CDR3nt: TGTGCCAGCAGTGACCTGGGACAGGAAAATCAGCCCCAGCATTTT
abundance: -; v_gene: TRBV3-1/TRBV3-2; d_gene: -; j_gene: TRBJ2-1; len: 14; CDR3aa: CASSQGILGVEQFF; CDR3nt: TGTGCCAGCAGCCAAGGTATCCTTGGGGTGGAGCAGTTCTTC
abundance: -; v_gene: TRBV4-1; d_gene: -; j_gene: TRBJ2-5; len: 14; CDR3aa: CASSQEGGEETQYF; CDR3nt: TGCGCCAGCAGCCAAGAGGGTGGGGAAGAGACCCAGTACTTC
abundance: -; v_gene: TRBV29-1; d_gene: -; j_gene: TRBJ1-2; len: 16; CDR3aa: CSVEESRRGQYYGYTF; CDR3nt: TGCAGCGTTGAAGAAAGCCGTAGGGGTCAGTACTATGGCTACACCTTC
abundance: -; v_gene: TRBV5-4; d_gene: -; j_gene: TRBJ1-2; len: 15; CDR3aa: CASSSTEQGLNGYTF; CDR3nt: TGTGCCAGCAGCTCGACAGAACAGGGACTAAATGGCTACACCTTC
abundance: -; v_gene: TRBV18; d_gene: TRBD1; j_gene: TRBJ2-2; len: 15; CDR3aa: CASSADRGPTGELFF; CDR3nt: TGTGCCAGCTCAGCGGACAGGGGGCCCACCGGGGAGCTGTTTTTT
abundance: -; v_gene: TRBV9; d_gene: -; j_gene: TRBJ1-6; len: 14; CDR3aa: CASSLGQYNSPLHF; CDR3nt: TGTGCCAGCAGCCTGGGGCAGTATAATTCACCCCTCCACTTT
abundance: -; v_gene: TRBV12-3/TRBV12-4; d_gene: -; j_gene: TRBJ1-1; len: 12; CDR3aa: CATQQGSTEAFF; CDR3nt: TGTGCCACACAACAGGGAAGCACTGAAGCTTTCTTT
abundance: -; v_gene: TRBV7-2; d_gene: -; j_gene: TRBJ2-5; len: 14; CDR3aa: CASSPDLSEKTQYF; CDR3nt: TGTGCCAGCAGCCCGGACCTTTCCGAGAAGACCCAGTACTTC
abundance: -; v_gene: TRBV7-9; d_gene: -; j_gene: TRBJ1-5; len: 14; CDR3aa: CASSLESAGLPQHF; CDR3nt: TGTGCCAGCAGCTTGGAGTCCGCCGGGTTGCCCCAGCATTTT
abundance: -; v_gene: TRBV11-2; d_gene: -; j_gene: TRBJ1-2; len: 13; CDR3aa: CASSRSDRDGYTF; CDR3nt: TGTGCCAGCAGCCGATCGGACAGAGATGGCTACACCTTC
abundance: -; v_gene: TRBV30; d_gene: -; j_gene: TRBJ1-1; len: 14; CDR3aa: CAWIPKNSNTEAFF; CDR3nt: TGTGCCTGGATACCAAAGAACAGCAACACTGAAGCTTTCTTT
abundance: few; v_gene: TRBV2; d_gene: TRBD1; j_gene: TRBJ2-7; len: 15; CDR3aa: CASSWTGGAFDEQYF; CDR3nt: TGTGCCAGCAGTTGGACAGGGGGCGCCTTTGACGAGCAGTACTTC
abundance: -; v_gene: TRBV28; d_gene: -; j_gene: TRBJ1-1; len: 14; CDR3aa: CASSLPEADTEAFF; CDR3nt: TGTGCCAGCAGTTTACCGGAGGCGGACACTGAAGCTTTCTTT
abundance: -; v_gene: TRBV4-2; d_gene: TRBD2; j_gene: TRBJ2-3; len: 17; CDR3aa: CASSQATSGGGTDTQYF; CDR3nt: TGTGCCAGCAGCCAGGCAACTAGCGGAGGGGGCACAGATACGCAGTATTTT
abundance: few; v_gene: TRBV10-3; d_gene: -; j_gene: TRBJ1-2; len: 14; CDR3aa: CAIKQGLDGYGYTF; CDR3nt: TGTGCCATTAAACAGGGATTGGACGGCTATGGCTACACCTTC
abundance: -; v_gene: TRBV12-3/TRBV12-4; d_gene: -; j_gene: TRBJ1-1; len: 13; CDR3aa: CASRGGTGTEAFF; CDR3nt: TGTGCCTCTCGAGGGGGGACGGGGACTGAAGCTTTCTTT
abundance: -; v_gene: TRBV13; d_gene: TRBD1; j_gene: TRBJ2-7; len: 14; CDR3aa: CASSVDRVGDEQYF; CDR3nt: TGTGCCAGCAGCGTGGACAGGGTAGGAGACGAGCAGTACTTC
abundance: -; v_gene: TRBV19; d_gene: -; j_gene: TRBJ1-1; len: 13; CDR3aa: CASSMTVNTEAFF; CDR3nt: TGTGCCAGTAGTATGACGGTGAACACTGAAGCTTTCTTT
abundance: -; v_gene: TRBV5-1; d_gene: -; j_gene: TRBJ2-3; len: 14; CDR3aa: CASSPGGGANTQYF; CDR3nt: TGCGCCAGCAGCCCGGGTGGGGGGGCGAATACGCAGTATTTT